The 2 T cell receptor beta chains presented below share a single source sample, sequenced in a study of naive and memory T cell subsets. Two oligonucleotides, mixed equimolar, formed the beta constant-region primer covering TRBC1 and TRBC2. From the UMI-ligation and nested PCR reads, TCRdb called clonotypes with MiXCR, one entry per CDR3 protein. This table holds about 85,000 distinct CDR3 sequences, roughly 13% found once. The sample consisted of central memory CD4+ T cells from blood. These receptors were collected from a human donor in good health.

The chain recombines TRBV20-1 with TRBJ2-1; no firm D call. V lost 1 base and J 2 bases, leaving 9 bases between the germline ends. The CDR3 consists of 14 residues. Per germline, CDR1 DFQATT and CDR2 SNEGSKA (reference sequence). The CDR3 protein is CSARGLDPYNEQFF. The CDR3 nucleotides are TGCAGTGCTAGAGGCCTAGACCCCTACAATGAGCAGTTCTTC.

V is TRBV2 and J is TRBJ1-1; D is uncertain. Looked up from germline, CDR1 is SNHLY and CDR2 is FYNNEI. The ends were cut back, 4 bases at V and 3 bases at J, with 3 bases in the middle. This CDR3 has 11 amino acids. Here the CDR3 reads CASSGYTEAFF. As DNA, the CDR3 is TGTGCCAGCAGTGGGTACACTGAAGCTTTCTTT.